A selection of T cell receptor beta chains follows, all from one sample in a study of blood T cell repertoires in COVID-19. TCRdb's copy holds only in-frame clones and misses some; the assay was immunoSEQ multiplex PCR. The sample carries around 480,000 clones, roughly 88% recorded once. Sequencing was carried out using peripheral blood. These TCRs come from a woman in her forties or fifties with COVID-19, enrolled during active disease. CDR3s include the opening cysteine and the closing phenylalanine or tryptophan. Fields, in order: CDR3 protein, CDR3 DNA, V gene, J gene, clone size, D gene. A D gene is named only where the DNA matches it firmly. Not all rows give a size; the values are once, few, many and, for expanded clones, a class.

CASSVDRAGGELFF,TGTGCCAGCAGCGTAGACAGGGCGGGCGGGGAGCTGTTTTTT,TRBV9,TRBJ2-2,-,-
CASSSRVAGASGELFF,TGTGCCAGCAGCTCTAGAGTAGCGGGGGCCTCCGGGGAGCTGTTTTTT,TRBV11-3,TRBJ2-2,-,TRBD2
CASLGGSSYEQYF,TGTGCCAGCTTGGGAGGGAGCTCCTACGAGCAGTACTTC,TRBV7-9,TRBJ2-7,-,TRBD2
CASRPGTANTGELFF,TGTGCCAGCAGGCCCGGGACAGCGAACACCGGGGAGCTGTTTTTT,TRBV28,TRBJ2-2,-,TRBD1
CASNPGGTDTQYF,TGTGCCAGCAACCCGGGGGGCACAGATACGCAGTATTTT,TRBV5-6,TRBJ2-3,-,-
CASSPQGPEQFF,TGTGCCAGCAGCCCACAGGGTCCTGAGCAGTTCTTC,TRBV7-8,TRBJ2-1,-,-
CASSSFAGPNTEAFF,TGTGCCAGTAGTAGTTTCGCGGGGCCGAACACTGAAGCTTTCTTT,TRBV19,TRBJ1-1,-,-
CASSTQGLAGVIAQYF,TGTGCCAGCAGCACCCAGGGACTAGCGGGGGTTATAGCCCAGTACTTC,TRBV7-9,TRBJ2-5,-,TRBD2
CASSLESGRSGGYTF,TGTGCCAGCAGCTTAGAGTCAGGGCGGAGTGGAGGCTACACCTTC,TRBV7-2,TRBJ1-2,-,-
CASSIRGNTEAFF,TGTGCCAGCAGTATCAGGGGAAACACTGAAGCTTTCTTT,TRBV27,TRBJ1-1,once,-
CASSLGQGAGEQFF,TGTGCCAGCAGCTTAGGACAGGGGGCTGGTGAGCAGTTCTTC,TRBV7-7,TRBJ2-1,-,TRBD1
CASRWGLERGNEQYF,TGTGCCAGCAGGTGGGGACTCGAAAGGGGAAACGAGCAGTACTTC,TRBV5-4,TRBJ2-7,-,-
CASSTGSYEQYF,TGTGCCAGCAGTACAGGCTCCTACGAGCAGTACTTC,TRBV27,TRBJ2-7,-,-
CSVASYSYEQYF,TGCAGCGTCGCCTCCTATTCCTACGAGCAGTACTTC,TRBV29-1,TRBJ2-7,-,-
CASSQAGQGQPQHF,TGTGCCAGCAGCCAAGCGGGACAGGGGCAGCCCCAGCATTTT,TRBV3-1/TRBV3-2,TRBJ1-5,few,TRBD1
CAWTGTANSPLHF,TGTGCCTGGACGGGGACAGCTAATTCACCCCTCCACTTT,TRBV30,TRBJ1-6,-,TRBD1
CASSLDPGYTTEAFF,TGCGCCAGCAGCTTGGACCCAGGGTATACTACTGAAGCTTTCTTT,TRBV5-1,TRBJ1-1,once,-
CASRASGGGTGELFF,TGTGCCAGCAGGGCTAGCGGTGGGGGAACCGGGGAGCTGTTTTTT,TRBV11-2,TRBJ2-2,-,TRBD2
CASSSSSYNSPLHF,TGTGCCAGCAGTTCGAGCTCCTATAATTCACCCCTCCACTTT,TRBV27,TRBJ1-6,-,-
CASRVGGEQYF,TGTGCCAGCAGGGTAGGCGGCGAGCAGTACTTC,TRBV12-3/TRBV12-4,TRBJ2-7,-,-
CASSPLPGGNTIYF,TGTGCCAGCAGCCCCCTCCCCGGTGGAAACACCATATATTTT,TRBV9,TRBJ1-3,-,-